The next 27 T cell receptor beta chains were all read from a single sample in a study of neurological immune-mediated disorders. TCRdb passed the 5' RACE reads through MiXCR, listing each CDR3 protein once. The sample consists of 80,000 or so distinct CDR3 sequences, around 9.9% of them appearing once. Sequenced material: PBMCs. These receptors all stem from a man aged 50 or older in good health.

This clonotype has a count of ten or more. The V and J genes are TRBV19 and TRBJ2-7, with D uncertain. CDR3 length: 15 amino acids. Trimming removed 3 bases from V and 0 bases from J, with 12 bases in between. Germline CDR1 is LNHDA and CDR2 is SQIVND (reference sequence). Here the CDR3 reads CASSIFAVGSYEQYF. DNA of the CDR3: TGTGCCAGTAGTATTTTTGCGGTGGGCTCCTACGAGCAGTACTTC.

This clonotype was counted ten times or more. This chain joins TRBV28 and TRBJ2-3, with a possible D match to TRBD2 (6 bases). The V gene lost 3 bases and the J gene lost 4 bases, with 11 bases spanning the gap. The germline V gene encodes CDR1 MDHEN and CDR2 SYDVKM. The CDR3 extends over 14 amino acids. The CDR3 is CASSLTSASDTQYF. The CDR3 DNA follows: TGTGCCAGCAGTTTGACTAGTGCATCAGATACGCAGTATTTT.

This clonotype was counted many times. The rearrangement uses TRBV20-1 and TRBJ2-7; D not certain. Deletions cut 3 bases from V and 4 bases from J, with 13 bases between. The germline gives CDR1 DFQATT, CDR2 SNEGSKA (reference sequence). This CDR3 has 13 residues. The CDR3 protein is CSASAEAGYEQYF. Here the CDR3 DNA reads TGCAGTGCTAGCGCCGAGGCCGGTTACGAGCAGTACTTC.

Ten or more counts support this clonotype. V usage is TRBV20-1 and J usage is TRBJ2-2, with 7 bases matching TRBD1. This CDR3 comprises 13 residues. In germline, CDR1 is DFQATT, CDR2 SNEGSKA (reference sequence). J was trimmed by 5 bases and V by 6 bases; bases with no gene match: 6. The CDR3 protein is CSAPGQLTGELFF. CDR3 DNA: TGCAGTGCACCGGGACAGTTGACCGGGGAGCTGTTTTTT.

Many counts were recorded for this clonotype. The rearrangement links TRBV2 to TRBJ2-6, with D tentatively TRBD1 (6 bases). V lost 4 bases, J lost 0 bases, and 13 bases lay in between. The germline V gene encodes CDR1 SNHLY and CDR2 FYNNEI. This CDR3 is 17 amino acids long. CDR3 residues: CASSVNRETSGANVLTF. The CDR3 coding sequence is TGTGCCAGCAGTGTAAACAGGGAAACCTCTGGGGCCAACGTCCTGACTTTC.

This clonotype has a handful of counts. The gene calls are TRBV20-1 and TRBJ2-5, with D perhaps TRBD2 (6 bases). Germline loops: CDR1 DFQATT, CDR2 SNEGSKA (reference sequence). Trimming removed 3 bases from V and 1 base from J, with 9 bases in between. CDR3 size: 13 residues. The CDR3 region has the DNA TGCAGTGCTAGGCGGGGAACCCAAGAGACCCAGTACTTC. Its translation is CSARRGTQETQYF.

This clonotype has ten or more counts. V usage is TRBV6-5 and J usage is TRBJ2-5, with D possibly being TRBD1 or TRBD2 (5 bases each). The V gene's germline CDR1 is MNHEY and CDR2 SVGAGI. V was trimmed by 0 bases and J by 7 bases, leaving 12 bases between them. The CDR3 is 14 residues long. The CDR3 coding sequence is TGTGCCAGCAGTTACTCAGAGGGGCCCGGGACCCAGTACTTC. This sequence encodes CASSYSEGPGTQYF.

This clonotype has ten or more counts. The chain joins TRBV7-9 to TRBJ2-1, with 8 bases matching TRBD2. V lost 5 bases and J lost 0; bases outside the gene matches: 24. The CDR3 runs to 22 residues. Germline CDR1 is SEHNR and CDR2 is FQNEAQ (reference sequence). CDR3 sequence reads: CASSGWDPGGLAVYSSYNEQFF. CDR3 coding DNA: TGTGCCAGCAGCGGTTGGGACCCGGGGGGGCTAGCGGTCTACAGCTCCTACAATGAGCAGTTCTTC.

Many counts were recorded for this clonotype. The CDR3 protein is CASSYNRGKGGYTF. CDR3 in DNA: TGTGCCAGCAGTTACAACAGGGGTAAAGGTGGCTACACCTTC. V and J are TRBV6-5 and TRBJ1-2; 7 bases align to TRBD1. From germline, CDR1 is MNHEY and CDR2 SVGAGI. This CDR3 region has 14 residues. V shed 2 bases, J shed 7 bases, and the junction held 7 bases outside the gene matches.

This clonotype occurred many times. This chain joins TRBV3-1 and TRBJ2-7; 13 nucleotides line up with TRBD2. Germline trimming cut 1 base from V and 6 bases from J; bases unmatched to any gene: 9. CDR1 and CDR2 from the germline V gene are LGHDT and YNNKEL (reference sequence). CDR3 length equals 17 residues. The CDR3 DNA reads TGTGCCAGCAGCCAAGTGACTAGCGGGAGGTCACCGTCCGAGCAGTACTTC. Translation gives CASSQVTSGRSPSEQYF.

This clonotype was counted at least ten times. The V and J genes are TRBV20-1 and TRBJ2-1; D uncertain. Germline CDR1 DFQATT, CDR2 SNEGSKA (reference sequence). V gave up 3 bases and J gave up 3 bases, with 3 bases separating them. There are 11 residues in the CDR3. The CDR3 nucleotides read TGCAGTGCTAGGAACTACAATGAGCAGTTCTTC. Translated: CSARNYNEQFF.

In this sample, this clonotype turned up many times. The chain carries TRBV20-1 and TRBJ2-2; 9 bases are a match to TRBD2. Trimming removed 1 base from V and 7 bases from J; junction bases left unmatched: 22. CDR1 is DFQATT and CDR2 is SNEGSKA in the germline V gene (reference sequence). The CDR3 runs to 20 residues. The CDR3: CSARAGSLGWRGGSGGELFF. CDR3 bases: TGCAGTGCTAGAGCGGGCTCGTTGGGGTGGCGGGGGGGCAGCGGCGGGGAGCTGTTTTTT.

This clonotype was counted at least ten times. The V and J genes are TRBV2 and TRBJ2-5; TRBD2 agrees at 9 bases. Losses at the gene ends were 7 bases for V and 5 bases for J; bases not matched to a gene: 14. The CDR3 runs to 16 residues. Germline lookup yields CDR1 SNHLY and CDR2 FYNNEI. CDR3 loop: CASKMSGRTVAETQYF. CDR3 DNA sequence: TGTGCCAGCAAGATGAGCGGGAGGACGGTCGCGGAGACCCAGTACTTC.

In its sample, this clonotype was seen a few times. The chain has TRBV18 and TRBJ2-1, with D maybe TRBD1 (7 bases). The CDR3 spans 17 residues. CDR1 is KGHSH, CDR2 LQKENI, per germline. The germline V and J ends were trimmed by 1 base and 2 bases, with 15 bases remaining between them. The chain's CDR3 is CASSPLAAGGTYNEQFF. The CDR3 nucleotides read TGTGCCAGCTCACCACTGGCGGCAGGGGGGACCTACAATGAGCAGTTCTTC.

There are many counts of this clonotype. Germline and junction disagree at one end, which may indicate a read error. This sequence joins TRBV7-9 and TRBJ1-2, with unresolved D. The CDR3 length is 14 residues. Germline loops: CDR1 SEHNR, CDR2 FQNEAQ (reference sequence). CDR3 bases: TGTGTCAGCAGCCTCCCGGGCCCCGGCGCGAGCTACACCTTC. This gives the protein CVSSLPGPGASYTF. The whole variable domain, remainder taken from reference TRBV7-9 and TRBJ1-2, is DTGVSQNPRHKITKRGQNVTFRCDPISEHNRLYWYRQTLGQGPEFLTYFQNEAQLEKSRLLSDRFSAERPKGSFSTLEIQRTEQGDSAMYLCVSSLPGPGASYTFGSGTRLTVV.

This clonotype appeared many times. The chain uses TRBV6-1 and TRBJ2-6; D not resolved. Germline assignment: CDR1 MNHNS and CDR2 SASEGT. Deletions cut 4 bases from V and 2 bases from J, with 6 bases between. The CDR3 totals 14 residues. CDR3 sequence: CASSAGTGANVLTF. CDR3 nucleotide sequence: TGTGCCAGCAGTGCGGGTACTGGGGCCAACGTCCTGACTTTC.

This clonotype has only a few counts. V gene TRBV18 combines with J gene TRBJ1-2, with TRBD1 as a possible D gene (6 bases). Between the trimmed V and J ends, which lost 3 bases and 0 bases, there was a span of 14 bases. The germline CDR1 and CDR2 sequences are KGHSH and LQKENI. This CDR3 spans 16 amino acids. The chain's CDR3 is CASSPLRDNSNYGYTF. CDR3 coding DNA: TGTGCCAGCTCACCCTTACGGGACAACTCTAACTATGGCTACACCTTC.

This clonotype occurred many times. The CDR3 sequence: CASSQDLLHRVEDTQYF. For the CDR3, the DNA is TGTGCCAGCAGCCAAGATCTCCTCCACAGGGTTGAGGATACGCAGTATTTT. The chain joins TRBV3-1 to TRBJ2-3; D may be TRBD1 (6 bases). This CDR3 comprises 17 residues. Germline lookup yields CDR1 LGHDT and CDR2 YNNKEL (reference sequence). V was cut by 0 bases and J by 6 bases, with 19 bases left in between.

In this sample, this clonotype turned up many times. CDR3 nucleotides: TGTGCCAGCAGTGAAGGAGGGGGCACAGATACGCAGTATTTT. Translation: CASSEGGGTDTQYF. The chain links TRBV6-4 to TRBJ2-3; D is perhaps TRBD2 (6 bases). Germline V CDR1 and CDR2: MRHNA, SNTAGT. V was pared by 3 bases and J by 1 base, with 8 bases between. The CDR3 is 14 residues long.

This clonotype was seen repeatedly, ten times or more. The CDR3 reads CATSDFRSRGLAHEQFF. The DNA for the CDR3 is TGTGCCACCAGTGATTTTAGGTCAAGGGGGCTAGCACACGAGCAGTTCTTC. The V and J genes are TRBV24-1 and TRBJ2-1; TRBD1 matches at 7 bases. Germline-derived CDR1 and CDR2 are KGHDR and SFDVKD. This CDR3 has 17 residues. J was trimmed by 10 bases and V by 1 base; bases with no gene match: 15.

This clonotype occurred many times. The V call is TRBV5-6, the J call TRBJ1-1; no definite D call. Germline CDR1 SGHDT, CDR2 YYEEEE. There are 14 residues in the CDR3. The germline V and J ends were trimmed by 4 bases and 0 bases, with 10 bases remaining between them. The CDR3 region has the DNA TGTGCCAGCAGCCTGGGCCTCATGAACACTGAAGCTTTCTTT. It yields the protein CASSLGLMNTEAFF. The complete variable domain, with remaining parts taken from reference TRBV5-6 and TRBJ1-1, reads DAGVTQSPTHLIKTRGQQVTLRCSPKSGHDTVSWYQQALGQGPQFIFQYYEEEERQRGNFPDRFSGHQFPNYSSELNVNALLLGDSALYLCASSLGLMNTEAFFGQGTRLTVV.

This clonotype came up many times. This chain links TRBV6-2 or TRBV6-3 with TRBJ2-1, with D perhaps matching TRBD1 (5 bases). Germline V lookup: CDR1 MNHEY, CDR2 SVGEGT. The V and J ends lost 6 bases and 0 bases respectively, with 9 bases between them. CDR3 length: 14 residues. The CDR3 DNA sequence: TGTGCCAGCAGACAGACAGCCTCCTACAATGAGCAGTTCTTC. This encodes CASRQTASYNEQFF.

This clonotype has a count of ten or more. V is TRBV7-9 and J is TRBJ2-5, with 7 bases identical to TRBD2. Germline values: CDR1 SEHNR, CDR2 FQNEAQ (reference sequence). Losses at the gene ends were 6 bases for V and 5 bases for J; bases not matched to a gene: 6. The CDR3 has 13 amino acids. CDR3: CASRGGTIETQYF. DNA for the CDR3: TGTGCCAGCAGAGGCGGGACTATTGAGACCCAGTACTTC.

Ten or more counts support this clonotype. This chain joins TRBV7-6 and TRBJ2-3; 8 bases are shared with TRBD2. The germline gives CDR1 SGHVS, CDR2 FNYEAQ. There are 16 residues in the CDR3. V shed 5 bases, J shed 0 bases, and the junction held 7 bases outside the gene matches. CDR3 nucleotides: TGTGCCAGCAGCCCCGGGGGGGCTCCTAGCACAGATACGCAGTATTTT. Translating it yields CASSPGGAPSTDTQYF.

The sample holds many counts of this clonotype. The chain is built from TRBV15 and TRBJ1-2; no definite D call. V dropped 1 base and J dropped 5 bases, with 8 bases sitting between them. Germline CDR1 is LNHNV and CDR2 is YYDKDF (reference sequence). The CDR3 covers 13 residues. The CDR3, as DNA: TGTGCCACCAGCAGAGGCGGGAGATATGGCTACACCTTC. Translating it yields CATSRGGRYGYTF.

A word on this clonotype: An end of the junction does not agree with germline; a read error may underlie this. The chain recombines TRBV5-1 with TRBJ2-7; D ambiguous. Germline lookup yields CDR1 SGHRS and CDR2 YFSETQ. This CDR3 region has 14 residues. CDR3 coding DNA: TGCGCCAGCGGCTTGGCTGGTAGCTCTTACGAGCAGTACTTC. Protein product: CASGLAGSSYEQYF.

This clonotype was seen at least ten times. The chain recombines TRBV9 with TRBJ2-3, with 8 nucleotides matching TRBD1. The CDR3 has 16 amino acids. The V segment lost 0 bases and the J segment 6 bases; nucleotides outside the gene matches: 9. Germline values: CDR1 SGDLS, CDR2 YYNGEE. DNA for the CDR3: TGTGCCAGCAGCGTAGGGTTGCAGGGGGCTGGGGATACGCAGTATTTT. Its translation: CASSVGLQGAGDTQYF.